These T cell receptor beta chains were read from a single sample in a study of T cells in Graves' hyperthyroidism and ophthalmopathy. One entry per CDR3 protein, called by TCRdb with MiXCR from the multiplex PCR reads. Among around 55,000 distinct CDR3 sequences listed, over 40% were seen once. The sample comprised blood. Receptor source: a woman in her forties or fifties with Graves' ophthalmopathy. CDR3s include the opening cysteine and the closing phenylalanine or tryptophan. Fields, in order: D gene, V gene, clone size, J gene, CDR3 DNA, CDR3 protein. D genes are given only for firm matches. Only part of the rows carry a size: once, few, many, or a class if the clone is expanded.

d_call: TRBD1
v_call: TRBV7-9
clone_size: many
j_call: TRBJ2-5
cdr3_nt: TGTGCCAGCAGCTCAAGGGGGCCAGAGACCCAGTACTTC
cdr3_aa: CASSSRGPETQYF

d_call: -
v_call: TRBV2
clone_size: many
j_call: TRBJ2-3
cdr3_nt: TGTGCCAGCAGTGAGAACAGAGCTGCCACAGATACGCAGTATTTT
cdr3_aa: CASSENRAATDTQYF

d_call: -
v_call: TRBV20-1
clone_size: -
j_call: TRBJ1-5
cdr3_nt: TGCAGTGCTAGGGAGGAGGTCAGGGGCCACGAGCATTTT
cdr3_aa: CSAREEVRGHEHF

d_call: TRBD2
v_call: TRBV20-1
clone_size: many
j_call: TRBJ2-7
cdr3_nt: TGCAGTGCTAAGCGGACTAGCGGGAGGGGAGAGCAGTACTTC
cdr3_aa: CSAKRTSGRGEQYF

d_call: -
v_call: TRBV7-8
clone_size: -
j_call: TRBJ1-5
cdr3_nt: TGTGCCAGCAGCTTAGGGGCGGAGGGCAATCAGCCCCAGCATTTT
cdr3_aa: CASSLGAEGNQPQHF

d_call: -
v_call: TRBV12-3/TRBV12-4
clone_size: many
j_call: TRBJ1-1
cdr3_nt: TGTGCCAGCACTTTCGGGGGAATTGACACTGAAGCTTTCTTT
cdr3_aa: CASTFGGIDTEAFF

d_call: -
v_call: TRBV27
clone_size: many
j_call: TRBJ1-1
cdr3_nt: TGTGCCAGCAGTTTGGGTGAGGGCACTGAAGCTTTCTTT
cdr3_aa: CASSLGEGTEAFF

d_call: TRBD1
v_call: TRBV6-6
clone_size: many
j_call: TRBJ2-3
cdr3_nt: TGTGCCAGCATGGGGCAGGGGGCGGATACGCAGTATTTT
cdr3_aa: CASMGQGADTQYF

d_call: -
v_call: TRBV20-1
clone_size: many
j_call: TRBJ2-5
cdr3_nt: TGCAGTGCTAGAGATCGGTCGTTTTGGGAGACCCAGTACTTC
cdr3_aa: CSARDRSFWETQYF

d_call: TRBD1
v_call: TRBV5-4
clone_size: -
j_call: TRBJ2-7
cdr3_nt: TGTGCCAGCAGCCCGCCGACAGGGAGCTACGAGCAGTACTTC
cdr3_aa: CASSPPTGSYEQYF

d_call: -
v_call: TRBV24-1
clone_size: -
j_call: TRBJ2-5
cdr3_nt: TGTGCCACCAGTGAAAACAGTCAACCTAGCACAGATACGCAGTACTTC
cdr3_aa: CATSENSQPSTDTQYF

d_call: TRBD1
v_call: TRBV20-1
clone_size: -
j_call: TRBJ2-7
cdr3_nt: TGCAGTGCTGGTGGACAGGGGGCTCTCGAGCAGTACTTC
cdr3_aa: CSAGGQGALEQYF

d_call: TRBD2
v_call: TRBV4-3
clone_size: many
j_call: TRBJ2-3
cdr3_nt: TGCGCCAGCAGCCAAGAACCTAGCGGGAACACAGATACGCAGTATTTT
cdr3_aa: CASSQEPSGNTDTQYF

d_call: -
v_call: TRBV5-4
clone_size: many
j_call: TRBJ2-3
cdr3_nt: TGTGCCAGCAGCCCCACCCGTTTTGCGGGGTCAGATACGCAGTATTTT
cdr3_aa: CASSPTRFAGSDTQYF

d_call: -
v_call: TRBV9
clone_size: -
j_call: TRBJ2-3
cdr3_nt: TGTGCCAGCAGCCAGGGGGGAGGTAGCACAGATACGCAGTATTTT
cdr3_aa: CASSQGGGSTDTQYF

d_call: -
v_call: TRBV2
clone_size: -
j_call: TRBJ1-1
cdr3_nt: TGTGCCAGCAGTACAAACAGGGTTGAAGCTTTCTTT
cdr3_aa: CASSTNRVEAFF

d_call: TRBD2
v_call: TRBV12-3/TRBV12-4
clone_size: many
j_call: TRBJ2-1
cdr3_nt: TGTGCCAGCAGTTTTCCTAGCGGACCTCAAGGAGAGCAGTTCTTC
cdr3_aa: CASSFPSGPQGEQFF

d_call: -
v_call: TRBV20-1
clone_size: -
j_call: TRBJ2-7
cdr3_nt: TGCAGTGCCAGCGATACCTGCGAGCAGTACTTC
cdr3_aa: CSASDTCEQYF

d_call: -
v_call: TRBV7-8
clone_size: -
j_call: TRBJ1-5
cdr3_nt: TGTGCCAGCAGCTTAGCTGGGAGACTCAGGATCGAAGAGACCCAGCATTTT
cdr3_aa: CASSLAGRLRIEETQHF

d_call: TRBD2
v_call: TRBV24-1
clone_size: -
j_call: TRBJ2-3
cdr3_nt: TGTGCCACCAGTGATTTTACTAGCGGGGGCTGGAATGAGCAGTATTTT
cdr3_aa: CATSDFTSGGWNEQYF

d_call: -
v_call: TRBV19
clone_size: many
j_call: TRBJ2-3
cdr3_nt: TGTGCCAGTAGTATAGAAGGAGGTAGCCACCACACAGATACGCAGTATTTT
cdr3_aa: CASSIEGGSHHTDTQYF

d_call: -
v_call: TRBV6-1
clone_size: many
j_call: TRBJ2-3
cdr3_nt: TGTGCCAGCAGTGAAGGGTATGGAGGCACAGATACGCAGTATTTT
cdr3_aa: CASSEGYGGTDTQYF

d_call: -
v_call: TRBV10-3
clone_size: medium-sized
j_call: TRBJ2-3
cdr3_nt: TGTGCCATCAGTGAGTCCCTAGCAGATACGCAGTATTTT
cdr3_aa: CAISESLADTQYF

d_call: -
v_call: TRBV5-1
clone_size: many
j_call: TRBJ1-1
cdr3_nt: TGCGCCAGCAGCTTTAACGGGGAGACAGCTTTCTTT
cdr3_aa: CASSFNGETAFF

d_call: -
v_call: TRBV2
clone_size: many
j_call: TRBJ1-1
cdr3_nt: TGTGCCAGCGGGTATCAGGTGAACACTGAAGCTTTCTTT
cdr3_aa: CASGYQVNTEAFF

d_call: -
v_call: TRBV9
clone_size: -
j_call: TRBJ1-6
cdr3_nt: TGTGTCAGCAGCGTTTACGGGTCGGATAATCCACCCCTCCACTTT
cdr3_aa: CVSSVYGSDNPPLHF

d_call: TRBD1
v_call: TRBV20-1
clone_size: many
j_call: TRBJ2-7
cdr3_nt: TGCAGTGCTAGAGTAGGACAGGGGGCCTACGAGCAGTACTTC
cdr3_aa: CSARVGQGAYEQYF

d_call: TRBD1
v_call: TRBV15
clone_size: -
j_call: TRBJ1-6
cdr3_nt: TGTGCCACCAGCAGAGGACAGGGTCGTTCACCCCTCCACTTT
cdr3_aa: CATSRGQGRSPLHF

d_call: TRBD2
v_call: TRBV20-1
clone_size: many
j_call: TRBJ2-1
cdr3_nt: TGCAGTGCTAGACCACTAGCGGGAGGATCCAATGAGCAGTTCTTC
cdr3_aa: CSARPLAGGSNEQFF

d_call: TRBD1
v_call: TRBV24-1
clone_size: many
j_call: TRBJ1-5
cdr3_nt: TGTGCCACCAGTGATTCTCCCGCCTCGTCCCGGGACAGGGTTCAGCCCCAGCATTTT
cdr3_aa: CATSDSPASSRDRVQPQHF

d_call: TRBD2
v_call: TRBV20-1
clone_size: -
j_call: TRBJ2-3
cdr3_nt: TGCAGTGCTGGGGGTAATCTAGCGGGGGGGCCAGATACGCAGTATTTT
cdr3_aa: CSAGGNLAGGPDTQYF

d_call: -
v_call: TRBV6-6
clone_size: few
j_call: TRBJ2-4
cdr3_nt: TGTGCCAGCAGTTACTTGAACCAAGCAGCCAAAAGCATTCAGTACTTC
cdr3_aa: CASSYLNQAAKSIQYF

d_call: TRBD1
v_call: TRBV27
clone_size: many
j_call: TRBJ2-1
cdr3_nt: TGTGCCAGCAGGGAGACAGGGGTGGAGCAGTTCTTC
cdr3_aa: CASRETGVEQFF

d_call: TRBD2
v_call: TRBV9
clone_size: -
j_call: TRBJ2-5
cdr3_nt: TGTGCCAGCAGCGCATCCCTAGCGGGACCTCAAGAGACCCAGTACTTC
cdr3_aa: CASSASLAGPQETQYF

d_call: -
v_call: TRBV3-1
clone_size: -
j_call: TRBJ2-5
cdr3_nt: TGTGCCAGCAGCCAAGAGACAGGAAAAGAACAAGAGACCCAGTACTTC
cdr3_aa: CASSQETGKEQETQYF

d_call: TRBD1
v_call: TRBV20-1
clone_size: many
j_call: TRBJ1-4
cdr3_nt: TGCAGTGCTGGACAGGGTGGGGAAAAACTGTTTTTT
cdr3_aa: CSAGQGGEKLFF

d_call: -
v_call: TRBV3-1
clone_size: -
j_call: TRBJ1-2
cdr3_nt: TGTGCCAGCAGCCAAGTGGGACACCGGATGGAGGGCTACACCTTC
cdr3_aa: CASSQVGHRMEGYTF

d_call: TRBD2
v_call: TRBV18
clone_size: few
j_call: TRBJ2-7
cdr3_nt: TGTGCCAGCTCACCACGAGCGGGAGGGCCCCACGAGCAGTACTTC
cdr3_aa: CASSPRAGGPHEQYF

d_call: -
v_call: TRBV20-1
clone_size: once
j_call: TRBJ1-4
cdr3_nt: TGCAGTGCCACCCCCGTCGGGACAACTAATGAAAAACTGTTTTTT
cdr3_aa: CSATPVGTTNEKLFF

d_call: -
v_call: TRBV20-1
clone_size: many
j_call: TRBJ2-7
cdr3_nt: TGCAGTGCTAGGCTTCGAAGCTCCTACGAGCAGTACTTC
cdr3_aa: CSARLRSSYEQYF

d_call: -
v_call: TRBV19
clone_size: many
j_call: TRBJ2-2
cdr3_nt: TGTGCCAGTAAAACGGACCAGAACACCGGGGAGCTGTTTTTT
cdr3_aa: CASKTDQNTGELFF

d_call: -
v_call: TRBV25-1
clone_size: -
j_call: TRBJ1-4
cdr3_nt: TGTGCCAGCCTTGCCCTGGGAGGGGATGGAGATAATGAAAAACTGTTTTTT
cdr3_aa: CASLALGGDGDNEKLFF

d_call: TRBD2
v_call: TRBV2
clone_size: -
j_call: TRBJ2-3
cdr3_nt: TGTGCCAGCAGTGCCGGGGGGGCCTCAGATACGCAGTATTTT
cdr3_aa: CASSAGGASDTQYF

d_call: -
v_call: TRBV15
clone_size: -
j_call: TRBJ2-2
cdr3_nt: TGTGCCACCAGCCTTAGACTGGCGGGGGCTCCGACGGCCGGGGAGCTGTTCTTT
cdr3_aa: CATSLRLAGAPTAGELFF

d_call: -
v_call: TRBV6-1
clone_size: -
j_call: TRBJ2-7
cdr3_nt: TGTGCCAGCAACCCCAGTGGGAGGGACACCGGGGAGCAGTGCTTC
cdr3_aa: CASNPSGRDTGEQCF

d_call: -
v_call: TRBV7-8
clone_size: many
j_call: TRBJ1-1
cdr3_nt: TGTGCCAGCAGCTTAGAACTCGGGGAAGCTTTCTTT
cdr3_aa: CASSLELGEAFF

d_call: -
v_call: TRBV20-1
clone_size: many
j_call: TRBJ1-2
cdr3_nt: TGCAGTGCACACAGAGGTGCTAACTATGGCTACACCTTC
cdr3_aa: CSAHRGANYGYTF

d_call: -
v_call: TRBV15
clone_size: -
j_call: TRBJ2-3
cdr3_nt: TGTGCCACCAGCAGAAGGGGGGAGCGGACAGATACGCAGTATTTT
cdr3_aa: CATSRRGERTDTQYF

d_call: -
v_call: TRBV9
clone_size: many
j_call: TRBJ1-6
cdr3_nt: TGTGCCAGCAGCGTAGGGGGTAATTCACCCCTCCACTTT
cdr3_aa: CASSVGGNSPLHF

d_call: -
v_call: TRBV20-1
clone_size: few
j_call: TRBJ1-2
cdr3_nt: TGCAGTGCAACAGGGACTAACTATGGCTACACCTTC
cdr3_aa: CSATGTNYGYTF

d_call: TRBD1
v_call: TRBV12-3/TRBV12-4
clone_size: -
j_call: TRBJ2-2
cdr3_nt: TGTGCCAGCAGTCTACCGGGACAGGGTGTCGGGGAGCTGTTTTTT
cdr3_aa: CASSLPGQGVGELFF

d_call: TRBD1
v_call: TRBV10-3
clone_size: few
j_call: TRBJ2-7
cdr3_nt: TGTGCTTCCCGGACAGGCTCCTACGAGCAGTACTTC
cdr3_aa: CASRTGSYEQYF

d_call: TRBD2
v_call: TRBV10-3
clone_size: many
j_call: TRBJ2-1
cdr3_nt: TGTGCCGTCAGTGACGAGCGGGAGAGTAATGAGCAGTTCTTC
cdr3_aa: CAVSDERESNEQFF

d_call: TRBD2
v_call: TRBV19
clone_size: -
j_call: TRBJ2-1
cdr3_nt: TGTGCCAGTACCCTCGGACTAGCGGGAGGGAACGAGCAGTCCTTC
cdr3_aa: CASTLGLAGGNEQSF

d_call: TRBD1
v_call: TRBV6-1
clone_size: -
j_call: TRBJ2-7
cdr3_nt: TGTGCCGGCAGCCCCCCGGGACAGACGGACGAGCAGTACTTC
cdr3_aa: CAGSPPGQTDEQYF

d_call: TRBD2
v_call: TRBV7-2
clone_size: -
j_call: TRBJ2-5
cdr3_nt: TGTGCCAGCAGCTTACCGGTGGCGGGAGGTCAAGAGACCCAGTACTTC
cdr3_aa: CASSLPVAGGQETQYF

d_call: -
v_call: TRBV25-1
clone_size: medium-sized
j_call: TRBJ1-2
cdr3_nt: TGTGCCAGCAGTGAATATCAGGGGTACTATGGCTACACCTTC
cdr3_aa: CASSEYQGYYGYTF

d_call: TRBD1
v_call: TRBV19
clone_size: -
j_call: TRBJ1-2
cdr3_nt: TGTGCCAGTAGTATAGGGACAGGTACCTATGGCTACACCTTC
cdr3_aa: CASSIGTGTYGYTF

d_call: -
v_call: TRBV7-9
clone_size: many
j_call: TRBJ2-7
cdr3_nt: TGTGCCAGCAGCCAAAGCGGACAGTTCTACGAGCAGTACTTC
cdr3_aa: CASSQSGQFYEQYF

d_call: -
v_call: TRBV10-3
clone_size: -
j_call: TRBJ1-1
cdr3_nt: TGTGCCAGCCTACCCTCGAAAAACACTGAAGCTTTCTTT
cdr3_aa: CASLPSKNTEAFF